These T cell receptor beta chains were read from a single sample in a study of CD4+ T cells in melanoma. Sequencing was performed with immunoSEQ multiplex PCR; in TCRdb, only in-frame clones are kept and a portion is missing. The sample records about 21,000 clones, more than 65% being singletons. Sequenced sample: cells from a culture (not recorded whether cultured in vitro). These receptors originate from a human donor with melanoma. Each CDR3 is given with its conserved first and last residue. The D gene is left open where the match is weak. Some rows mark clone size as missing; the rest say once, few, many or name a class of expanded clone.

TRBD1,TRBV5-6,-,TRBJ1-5,TGTGCCAGCAGCTATTACAGGGGGAGTAGCAATCAGCCCCAGCATTTT,CASSYYRGSSNQPQHF
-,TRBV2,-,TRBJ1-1,TGTGCCAGCAGACGACAGCCGTTGAACACTGAAGCTTTCTTT,CASRRQPLNTEAFF
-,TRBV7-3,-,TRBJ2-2,TGTGCCAGCAGCTTAGAGGGCAAAGGGGAGCTGTTTTTT,CASSLEGKGELFF
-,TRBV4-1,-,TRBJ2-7,TGCGCCAGCAGCCATTACAGGAGTTACGAGCAGTACTTC,CASSHYRSYEQYF
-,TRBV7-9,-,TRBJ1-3,TGTGCCAGCAGCTTACCCCGACCTGGAAACACCATATATTTT,CASSLPRPGNTIYF
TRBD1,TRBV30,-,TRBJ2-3,TGTGCCTGGAGTCTGACAGGGTGGGGCACAGATACGCAGTATTTT,CAWSLTGWGTDTQYF
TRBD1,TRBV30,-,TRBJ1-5,TGTGCCTGGAGCGCATATACAGGGGTTCCCCAGCATTTT,CAWSAYTGVPQHF
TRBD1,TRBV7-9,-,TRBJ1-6,TGTGCCAGCAGCATGGGACAGGGCTTTTATAATTCACCCCTCCACTTT,CASSMGQGFYNSPLHF
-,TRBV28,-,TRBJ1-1,TGTGCCAGCAGTTCACTCTACACTGAAGCTTTCTTT,CASSSLYTEAFF
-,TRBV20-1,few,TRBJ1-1,TGCAGTGCTAGAACTAGGGGTGAAGCTTTCTTT,CSARTRGEAFF
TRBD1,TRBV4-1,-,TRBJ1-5,TGCGCCAGCAGCCTGGACAGGGGCTCGACCCAGCATTTT,CASSLDRGSTQHF
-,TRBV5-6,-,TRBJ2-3,TGTGCCAGCAGCTTGTTTCAGGGTCGCGCAGATACGCAGTATTTT,CASSLFQGRADTQYF
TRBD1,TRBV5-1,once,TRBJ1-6,TGCGCCAGCAGCTTGGTACAGGGGGCCAATTCACCCCTCCACTTT,CASSLVQGANSPLHF
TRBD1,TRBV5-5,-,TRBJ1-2,TGTGCCAGCAGCCCTTCGACAGGGGGATATGGCTACACCTTC,CASSPSTGGYGYTF
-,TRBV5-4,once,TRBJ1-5,TGTGCCAGCAGCTTGGAAAGGGATAGCAATCAGCCCCAGCATTTT,CASSLERDSNQPQHF
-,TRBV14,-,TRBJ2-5,TGTGCCAGCAGCTTACAAGAGACCCAGTACTTC,CASSLQETQYF
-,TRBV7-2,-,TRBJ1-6,TGTGCCAGCAGCTTATCCGCTGTGGGGATTTCACCCCTCCACTTT,CASSLSAVGISPLHF
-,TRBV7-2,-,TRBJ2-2,TGTGCCAGCAGCTTAACGGGCAACGGGGAGCTGTTTTTT,CASSLTGNGELFF
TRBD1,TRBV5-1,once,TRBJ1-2,TGCGCCAGCAGCGAGGACAGGAACTATGGCTACACCTTC,CASSEDRNYGYTF
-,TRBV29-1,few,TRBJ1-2,TGCAGCGTTACCGGGATTAACTATGGCTACACCTTC,CSVTGINYGYTF
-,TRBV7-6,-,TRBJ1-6,TGTGCCAGCAGCTTAGTTGGGTGGAGTTCACCCCTCCACTTT,CASSLVGWSSPLHF
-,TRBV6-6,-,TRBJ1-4,TGTGCCAGCAGTTACGAGGACACGAGAGAAAAACTGTTTTTT,CASSYEDTREKLFF
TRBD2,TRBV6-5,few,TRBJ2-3,TGTGCCAGCACTGGCGGGGGGCCCAGAACGCAGTATTTT,CASTGGGPRTQYF
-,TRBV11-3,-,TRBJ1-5,TGTGCCAGCAGCTTGGCCCAGGGATATAGCAATCAGCCCCAGCATTTT,CASSLAQGYSNQPQHF
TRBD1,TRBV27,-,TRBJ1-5,TGTGCCAGCAGTTTATCAGGGGGCCTTAGCAATCAGCCCCAGCATTTT,CASSLSGGLSNQPQHF
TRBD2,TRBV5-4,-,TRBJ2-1,TGTGCCAGCTCAATCAGCGGGGGGATAAAATACAATGAGCAGTTCTTC,CASSISGGIKYNEQFF
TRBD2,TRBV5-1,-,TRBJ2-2,TGCGCCAGCAGAGACGGGGGGGCGAGCGGGGAGCTGTTTTTT,CASRDGGASGELFF
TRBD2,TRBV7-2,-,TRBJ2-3,TGTGCCAGCAGCCCGGCCGGGACTAGGAGCACAGATACGCAGTATTTT,CASSPAGTRSTDTQYF
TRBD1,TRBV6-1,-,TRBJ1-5,TGTGCCAGCACCAGGACAGGGGGCTACCCCCAGCATTTT,CASTRTGGYPQHF
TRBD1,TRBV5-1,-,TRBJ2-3,TGCGCCAGCAGTCCCGGGCAGGGGGCTATGCAGTATTTT,CASSPGQGAMQYF
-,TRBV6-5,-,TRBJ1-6,TGTGCCAGCAGTTTAACCAAAGACAGGTCACCCCTCCACTTT,CASSLTKDRSPLHF
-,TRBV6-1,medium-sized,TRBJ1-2,TGTGCCAGCAGTGAATCGCGGACAGCTCTCAGGGGCGGCTACACCTTC,CASSESRTALRGGYTF
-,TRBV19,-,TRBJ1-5,TGTGCCAGTAGCCTCAGCGCTTACCTCAATCAGCCCCAGCATTTT,CASSLSAYLNQPQHF
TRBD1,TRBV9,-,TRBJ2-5,TGTGCCAGCAGCCCCAGGGGGGGGACAGGGGCGGAGACCCAGTACTTC,CASSPRGGTGAETQYF